This T cell receptor (beta chain) emerged from a study of OX40 agonist ivuxolimab in advanced cancers. Study summary: In this cohort, patients received ivuxolimab, an agonistic anti-OX40 (CD134) antibody. Whole-study results and caveats: Partial responders treated at 0.1-3.0 mg/kg exhibited clonal expansion among the lowest measured.

For this clone: Its antigen is currently unknown.

Germline V lookup: CDR1 LGHNA, CDR2 YNFKEQ. The CDR3 is 17 residues long. After removal of 4 bases from V and 2 bases from J, the junction contained 12 bases not matched to a gene. A history of autoimmune disease or systemic immunosuppression excluded patients. Sequencing used immunoSEQ multiplex PCR; TCRdb keeps in-frame clones, though not all of them. The table includes under 80,000 clones, approximately 80% detected once. The rearrangement joins TRBV4-2 to TRBJ1-1, with 8 positions matching TRBD1. The clonotype originates from an adult with an advanced solid tumor such as melanoma, head and neck, liver or kidney cancer. Sequenced material: CD4+ or CD8+ T cells sorted from blood, taken in a trial of the OX40 agonist ivuxolimab. DNA of the CDR3: TGTGCCAGCAGCCCCGACAGGGGACGGGGCTTAAACACTGAAGCTTTCTTT. This gives the protein CASSPDRGRGLNTEAFF.